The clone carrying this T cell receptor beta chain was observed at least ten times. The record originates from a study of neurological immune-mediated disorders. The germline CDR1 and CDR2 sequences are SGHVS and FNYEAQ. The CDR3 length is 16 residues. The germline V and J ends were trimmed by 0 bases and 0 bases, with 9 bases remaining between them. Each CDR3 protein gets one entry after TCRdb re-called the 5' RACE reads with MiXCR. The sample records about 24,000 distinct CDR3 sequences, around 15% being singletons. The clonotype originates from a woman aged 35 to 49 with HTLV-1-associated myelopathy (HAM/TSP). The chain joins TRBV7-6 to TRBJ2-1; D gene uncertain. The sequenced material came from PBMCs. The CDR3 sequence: CASSLATRTSYNEQFF. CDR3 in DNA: TGTGCCAGCAGCTTAGCTACGAGAACCTCCTACAATGAGCAGTTCTTC.